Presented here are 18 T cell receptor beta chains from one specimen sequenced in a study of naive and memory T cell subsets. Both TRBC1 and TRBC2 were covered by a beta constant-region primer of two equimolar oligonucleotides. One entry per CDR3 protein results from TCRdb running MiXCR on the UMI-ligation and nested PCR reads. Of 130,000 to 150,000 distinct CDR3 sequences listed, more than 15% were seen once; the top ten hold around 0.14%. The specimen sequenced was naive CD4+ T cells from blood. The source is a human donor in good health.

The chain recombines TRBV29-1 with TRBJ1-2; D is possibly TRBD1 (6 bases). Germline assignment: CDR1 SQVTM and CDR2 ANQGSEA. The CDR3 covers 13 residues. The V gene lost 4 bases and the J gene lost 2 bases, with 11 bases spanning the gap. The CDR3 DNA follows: TGCAGCGTTGTACAGGGAGGAAACTATGGCTACACCTTC. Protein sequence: CSVVQGGNYGYTF.

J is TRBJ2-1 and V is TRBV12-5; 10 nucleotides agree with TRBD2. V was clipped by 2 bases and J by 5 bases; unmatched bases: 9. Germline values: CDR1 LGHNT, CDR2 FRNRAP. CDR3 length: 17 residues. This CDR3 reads CASGLISGRGNNNEQFF. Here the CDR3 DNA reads TGTGCTAGTGGTTTGATCAGCGGGAGGGGTAATAACAATGAGCAGTTCTTC.

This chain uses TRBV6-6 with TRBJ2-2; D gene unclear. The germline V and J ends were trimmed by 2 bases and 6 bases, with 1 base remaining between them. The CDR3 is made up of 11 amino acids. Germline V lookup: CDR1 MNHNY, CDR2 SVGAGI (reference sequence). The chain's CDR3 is CASSYPGELFF. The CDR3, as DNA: TGTGCCAGCAGTTACCCCGGGGAGCTGTTTTTT.

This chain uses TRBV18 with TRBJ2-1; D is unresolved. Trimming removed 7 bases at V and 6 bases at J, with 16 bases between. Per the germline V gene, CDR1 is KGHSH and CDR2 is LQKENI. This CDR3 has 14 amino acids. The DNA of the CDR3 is TGTGCCAGCTACGAACGGTCCCCGGCCAATGAGCAGTTCTTC. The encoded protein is CASYERSPANEQFF.

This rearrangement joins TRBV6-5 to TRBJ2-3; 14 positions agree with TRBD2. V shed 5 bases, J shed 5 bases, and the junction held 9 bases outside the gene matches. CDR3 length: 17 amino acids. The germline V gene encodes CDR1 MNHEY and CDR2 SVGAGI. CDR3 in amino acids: CASSTGTSGRSGDTQYF. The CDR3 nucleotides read TGTGCCAGCAGTACTGGGACTAGCGGGAGAAGTGGAGATACGCAGTATTTT.

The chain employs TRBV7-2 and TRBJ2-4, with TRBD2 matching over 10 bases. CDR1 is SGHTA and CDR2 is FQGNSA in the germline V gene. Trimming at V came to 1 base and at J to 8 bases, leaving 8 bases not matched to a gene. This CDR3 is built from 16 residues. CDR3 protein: CASSLELAGKGYIQYF. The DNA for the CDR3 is TGTGCCAGCAGCTTAGAACTAGCGGGGAAAGGGTACATTCAGTACTTC.

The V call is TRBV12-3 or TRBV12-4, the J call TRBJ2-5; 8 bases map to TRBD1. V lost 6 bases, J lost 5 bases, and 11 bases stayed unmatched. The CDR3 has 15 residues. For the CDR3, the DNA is TGTGCCAGCAGACCGTCAGGGGGCGCGCGGGAGACCCAGTACTTC. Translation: CASRPSGGARETQYF.

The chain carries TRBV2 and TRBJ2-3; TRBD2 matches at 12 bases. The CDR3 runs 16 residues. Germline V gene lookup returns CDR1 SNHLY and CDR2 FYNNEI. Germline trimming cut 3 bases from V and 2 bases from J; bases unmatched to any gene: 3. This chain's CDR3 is CASSDGLAGITDTQYF. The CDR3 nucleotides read TGTGCCAGCAGTGACGGACTAGCGGGAATCACAGATACGCAGTATTTT.

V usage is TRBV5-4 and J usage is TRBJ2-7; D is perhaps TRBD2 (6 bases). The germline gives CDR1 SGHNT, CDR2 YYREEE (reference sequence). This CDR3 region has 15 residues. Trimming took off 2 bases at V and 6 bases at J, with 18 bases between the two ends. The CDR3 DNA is TGTGCCAGCAGCTTAGCCGGCAAGGGAGGAGGCGAGCAGTACTTC. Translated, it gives CASSLAGKGGGEQYF.

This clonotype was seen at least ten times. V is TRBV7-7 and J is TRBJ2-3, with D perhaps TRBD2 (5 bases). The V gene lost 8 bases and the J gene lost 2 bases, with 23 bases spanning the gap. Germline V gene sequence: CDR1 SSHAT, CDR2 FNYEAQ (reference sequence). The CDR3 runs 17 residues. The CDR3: CASSFPGLFHFTDTQYF. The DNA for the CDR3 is TGTGCCAGCTCTTTCCCCGGACTTTTCCATTTCACAGATACGCAGTATTTT. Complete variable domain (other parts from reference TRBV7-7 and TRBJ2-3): GAGVSQSPRYKVTKRGQDVTLRCDPISSHATLYWYQQALGQGPEFLTYFNYEAQPDKSGLPSDRFSAERPEGSISTLTIQRTEQRDSAMYRCASSFPGLFHFTDTQYFGPGTRLTVL.

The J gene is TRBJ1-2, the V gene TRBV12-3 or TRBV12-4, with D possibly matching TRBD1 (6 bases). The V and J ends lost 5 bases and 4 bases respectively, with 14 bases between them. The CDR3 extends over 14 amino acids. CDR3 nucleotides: TGTGCCAGCAGTGAAGGACAGAAGGGCTATGGCTACACCTTC. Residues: CASSEGQKGYGYTF.

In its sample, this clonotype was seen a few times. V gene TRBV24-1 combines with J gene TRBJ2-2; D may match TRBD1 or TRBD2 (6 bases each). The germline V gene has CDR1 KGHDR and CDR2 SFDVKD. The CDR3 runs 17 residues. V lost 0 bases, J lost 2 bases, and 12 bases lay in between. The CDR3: CATSDLGLGGNTGELFF. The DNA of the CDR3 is TGTGCCACCAGTGATTTGGGCCTCGGGGGCAACACCGGGGAGCTGTTTTTT.

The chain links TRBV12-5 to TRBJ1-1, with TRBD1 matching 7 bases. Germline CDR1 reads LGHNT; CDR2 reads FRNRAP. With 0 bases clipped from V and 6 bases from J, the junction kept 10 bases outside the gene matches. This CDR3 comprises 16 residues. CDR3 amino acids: CASGLVQSQGNSEAFF. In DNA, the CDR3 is TGTGCTAGTGGTTTGGTACAGTCACAGGGGAATTCTGAAGCTTTCTTT.

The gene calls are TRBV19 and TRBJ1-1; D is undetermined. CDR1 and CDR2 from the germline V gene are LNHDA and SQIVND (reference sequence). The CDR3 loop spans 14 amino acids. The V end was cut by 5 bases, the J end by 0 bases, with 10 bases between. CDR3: CASSLWSMNTEAFF. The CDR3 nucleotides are TGTGCCAGTAGTCTTTGGTCGATGAACACTGAAGCTTTCTTT.

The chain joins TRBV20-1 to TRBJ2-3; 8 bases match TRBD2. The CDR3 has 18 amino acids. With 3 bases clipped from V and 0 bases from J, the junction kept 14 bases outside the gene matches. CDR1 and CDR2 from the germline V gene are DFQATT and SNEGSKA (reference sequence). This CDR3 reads CSASPLTGTSGSTDTQYF. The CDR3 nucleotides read TGCAGTGCTAGCCCTCTTACAGGCACTAGCGGTAGCACAGATACGCAGTATTTT.

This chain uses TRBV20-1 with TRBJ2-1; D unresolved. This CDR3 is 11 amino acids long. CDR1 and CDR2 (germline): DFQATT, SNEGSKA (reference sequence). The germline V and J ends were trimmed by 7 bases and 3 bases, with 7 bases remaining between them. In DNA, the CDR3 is TGCAGTGTACTACTCTACAATGAGCAGTTCTTC. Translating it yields CSVLLYNEQFF.

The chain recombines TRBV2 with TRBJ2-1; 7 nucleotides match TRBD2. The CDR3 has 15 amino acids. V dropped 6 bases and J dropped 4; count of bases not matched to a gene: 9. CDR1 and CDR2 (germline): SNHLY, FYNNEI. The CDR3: CASRTTSASYNEQFF. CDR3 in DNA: TGTGCCAGCAGAACAACTAGCGCCTCATACAATGAGCAGTTCTTC.

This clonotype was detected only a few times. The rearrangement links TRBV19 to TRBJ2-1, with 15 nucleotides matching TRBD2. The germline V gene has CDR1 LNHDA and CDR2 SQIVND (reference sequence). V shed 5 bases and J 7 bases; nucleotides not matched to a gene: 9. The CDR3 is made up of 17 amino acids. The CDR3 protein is CASSDGGLAGGVNEQFF. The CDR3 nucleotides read TGTGCCAGTAGTGACGGGGGACTAGCGGGAGGTGTTAATGAGCAGTTCTTC.